This note documents a single T cell receptor (beta chain) sequence. The sample belongs to a study of blood T cell repertoires in COVID-19. Overall study context: Collection of acute and convalescent COVID-19 samples took place in the United States, Italy and Spain. From T cells, B-cell-depleted T cells, or PBMCs came the material, which was cDNA or gDNA.

Original processing notes: Reference gene primer amplification yielded estimated nucleated cell counts. The method was immunoSEQ multiplex PCR; TCRdb's version includes in-frame clones alone and lacks a portion of them. That table supplies the V and J calls and clone size; D and trimming were determined from the DNA. The sample gives 160,000 or so clones, around 86% of which show up once; 10% to 15% is in the top ten. Sequencing was performed on peripheral blood. The TCR sequence derives from a man aged 70 or older who had recovered from COVID-19.

This CDR3 reads CASSGQGAGTGELFF. Written as DNA, the CDR3 is TGTGCCAGCAGCGGACAGGGGGCTGGCACCGGGGAGCTGTTTTTT. The genes are TRBV9 and TRBJ2-2; TRBD1 aligns across 10 bases. Trimming took 3 bases from V and 4 from J; bases not matched to a gene: 3. CDR3 size: 15 residues. Germline V gene sequence: CDR1 SGDLS, CDR2 YYNGEE.